The T cell receptor beta chain described here comes from a study of regulatory dendritic cells for organ transplantation. The study's findings and limits: Memory CD8+ T cells were the most oligoclonal; naive cells were highly diverse. Memory CD8+ clonal expansion seemed more limited with regulatory than mature dendritic cells.

Sequencing was performed with immunoSEQ multiplex PCR; in TCRdb, only in-frame clones are kept and a portion is missing. The sample lists 10,000 to 15,000 clones, roughly 91% occurring once. The trim removed 2 bases at V and 5 bases at J, leaving 9 bases unmatched. Germline CDR1 and CDR2: MNHEY and SVGAGI. The CDR3 spans 16 residues. Worth noting for this clone: Its target is unknown.

Sorted subsets were CFSE-labeled and cultured approximately 5 days with allogeneic dendritic cells. FACS sorted CD4+ or CD8+ T cells into CD45RA+ naive and CD45RO+ memory. Sequenced sample: naive CD8+ T cells from blood cultured with regulatory dendritic cells. Subset defined: CD45RA+ naive T cells. The chain couples TRBV6-5 to TRBJ2-7; 10 bases line up with TRBD2. The source is a human donor in good health. The CDR3 spells CASSYKASGSRHEQYF. The CDR3 region has the DNA TGTGCCAGCAGTTACAAGGCTAGCGGGAGCCGACACGAGCAGTACTTC.